The 27 T cell receptor beta chains below were found in one sample sequenced in a study of T cell clonotyping in hematopoietic cell transplantation. Time point denoted: recipient sample about 28 days before transplant, after cytoreduction. Some clones are missing from TCRdb's copy, which holds only in-frame ones; the method was immunoSEQ multiplex PCR. This sample has roughly 17,000 clones, with around 93% found just once. The sample in question was peripheral blood mononuclear cells, obtained before stem cell transplant. The receptors originated from a man between 18 and 29 years old with biphenotypic leukemia. Some clones in this sample may be carry-over from other donors' samples.

The gene calls are TRBV5-6 and TRBJ2-3, with 10 bases fitting TRBD1. The V gene's germline CDR1 is SGHDT and CDR2 YYEEEE. The CDR3 has 16 amino acids. The V segment lost 0 bases and the J segment 1 base; nucleotides outside the gene matches: 2. The CDR3 nucleotides are TGTGCCAGCAGCTTGGAGGGGACAGGGGGCACAGATACGCAGTATTTT. Protein sequence: CASSLEGTGGTDTQYF.

This chain connects TRBV5-1 to TRBJ1-1; D gene ambiguous. The CDR3 totals 14 residues. With 0 bases removed from V and 1 base from J, the gap between germline ends came to 7 bases. The germline CDR1 and CDR2 sequences are SGHRS and YFSETQ. CDR3 nucleotides: TGCGCCAGCAGCTTGGACCGTCCGAACACTGAAGCTTTCTTT. The encoded protein is CASSLDRPNTEAFF.

This sequence joins TRBV19 and TRBJ2-7, with 11 bases fitting TRBD2. The J segment lost 3 bases and the V segment lost 3 bases, leaving 4 bases of the junction unmatched. The germline V gene encodes CDR1 LNHDA and CDR2 SQIVND (reference sequence). This CDR3 contains 15 residues. CDR3 bases: TGTGCCAGTAGTATTACCGGGACTAGCGGCTACGAGCAGTACTTC. This sequence encodes CASSITGTSGYEQYF. Variable domain in full (rest from reference TRBV19 and TRBJ2-7): DGGITQSPKYLFRKEGQNVTLSCEQNLNHDAMYWYRQDPGQGLRLIYYSQIVNDFQKGDIAEGYSVSREKKESFPLTVTSAQKNPTAFYLCASSITGTSGYEQYFGPGTRLTVT.

The V call is TRBV2, the J call TRBJ1-5, with D maybe TRBD1 (5 bases). The V gene lost 8 bases and the J gene lost 4 bases, with 15 bases spanning the gap. CDR1 is SNHLY, CDR2 FYNNEI, per germline. The CDR3 sequence is 14 residues long. Here the CDR3 reads CASCWTNGNQPQHF. As DNA, the CDR3 is TGTGCCAGCTGCTGGACAAATGGAAATCAGCCCCAGCATTTT.

Worth noting for this clone: The germline gene is not matched at one end of the junction; a read error may be the cause. The rearrangement joins TRBV19 to TRBJ2-7; D gene uncertain. Germline-derived CDR1 and CDR2 are LNHDA and SQIVND (reference sequence). The CDR3 extends over 13 amino acids. The CDR3 sequence: CASSMSQSFEQYF. CDR3 nucleotide sequence: TGTGCCAGTAGTATGAGTCAGTCCTTCGAGCAGTACTTC. Full variable domain (outside the CDR3, taken from reference TRBV19 and TRBJ2-7): DGGITQSPKYLFRKEGQNVTLSCEQNLNHDAMYWYRQDPGQGLRLIYYSQIVNDFQKGDIAEGYSVSREKKESFPLTVTSAQKNPTAFYLCASSMSQSFEQYFGPGTRLTVT.

This clone was seen only once. The V and J genes are TRBV6-1 and TRBJ2-1; 14 positions agree with TRBD2. V trimming: 4 bases; J trimming: 4 bases; junction bases outside the gene matches: 0. CDR3 size: 15 residues. CDR1 MNHNS and CDR2 SASEGT come from the germline V gene. CDR3: CASSGLAGGYNEQFF. DNA of the CDR3: TGTGCCAGCAGTGGACTAGCGGGGGGGTACAATGAGCAGTTCTTC.

This chain connects TRBV30 to TRBJ1-6, with D maybe TRBD1 (6 bases). V was cut by 8 bases and J by 10 bases, with 15 bases left in between. Germline CDR1 is GTSNPN and CDR2 is SVGIG (reference sequence). The CDR3 is made up of 12 amino acids. CDR3 residues: CALRGESSPLHF. The CDR3 DNA follows: TGTGCCCTAAGGGGGGAAAGCTCACCCCTCCACTTT.

The chain links TRBV4-3 to TRBJ1-2; D not resolved. Trimming removed 0 bases at V and 4 bases at J, with 12 bases between. Germline CDR1 LGHNA, CDR2 YSLEER. The CDR3 runs to 15 residues. CDR3 nucleotide sequence: TGCGCCAGCAGCCAAGATCAGGACGTCGGCTATGGCTACACCTTC. Residues: CASSQDQDVGYGYTF.

The V call is TRBV5-1, the J call TRBJ2-1; D gene uncertain. The ends were cut back, 4 bases at V and 6 bases at J, with 17 bases in the middle. The CDR3 totals 15 residues. Germline V gene sequence: CDR1 SGHRS, CDR2 YFSETQ. The CDR3 nucleotides read TGCGCCAGCAGCCTGGACGTTCGAGGTGGCAATGAGCAGTTCTTC. Translating gives CASSLDVRGGNEQFF.

This clone was detected only a few times. The genes are TRBV4-1 and TRBJ2-3; D gene ambiguous. This CDR3 has 15 residues. Germline V gene data show CDR1 as MGHRA and CDR2 as YSYEKL. Trimming took off 5 bases at V and 0 bases at J, with 12 bases between the two ends. The chain's CDR3 is CASSAVAGSTDTQYF. The CDR3 coding sequence is TGCGCCAGCAGCGCCGTGGCAGGAAGCACAGATACGCAGTATTTT.

J is TRBJ1-2 and V is TRBV12-5; D gene ambiguous. In germline, CDR1 is LGHNT, CDR2 FRNRAP. There are 18 residues in the CDR3. The ends were cut back, 2 bases at V and 0 bases at J, with 19 bases in the middle. Here the CDR3 DNA reads TGTGCTAGTGGTTTGATCAGGCCGCATCCGGAATCTAACTATGGCTACACCTTC. Translated: CASGLIRPHPESNYGYTF. Based on the CDR3 plus reference TRBV12-5 and TRBJ1-2, the full variable domain is DARVTQTPRHKVTEMGQEVTMRCQPILGHNTVFWYRQTMMQGLELLAYFRNRAPLDDSGMPKDRFSAEMPDATLATLKIQPSEPRDSAVYFCASGLIRPHPESNYGYTFGSGTRLTVV.

V usage is TRBV4-3 and J usage is TRBJ2-3, with TRBD2 identical over 13 bases. V gave up 4 bases and J gave up 4 bases; unmatched junction bases: 5. Germline loops: CDR1 LGHNA, CDR2 YSLEER. The CDR3 is made up of 16 amino acids. The CDR3 DNA reads as TGCGCCAGCAGCCTTCGACTAGCGGGGGGAGCAGATACGCAGTATTTT. This encodes CASSLRLAGGADTQYF.

V gene TRBV7-9 combines with J gene TRBJ1-6; 9 bases map to TRBD1. This CDR3 is built from 15 residues. V was pared by 2 bases and J by 5 bases, with 1 base of the junction left unmatched. Germline CDR1 SEHNR, CDR2 FQNEAQ (reference sequence). CDR3 DNA sequence: TGTGCCAGCAGCTTACGACAGGGGGATAATTCACCCCTCCACTTT. This encodes CASSLRQGDNSPLHF.

The chain employs TRBV4-1 and TRBJ2-5; D uncertain. Trimming left V 2 bases short and J 3 bases short, with 13 bases between. The CDR3 loop spans 15 amino acids. Germline V CDR1 and CDR2: MGHRA, YSYEKL. CDR3 residues: CASSQLLREKETQYF. CDR3 bases: TGCGCCAGCAGCCAACTTCTCAGAGAGAAAGAGACCCAGTACTTC.

V and J are TRBV30 and TRBJ1-1; TRBD1 matches 7 bases. Germline assignment: CDR1 GTSNPN and CDR2 SVGIG (reference sequence). CDR3 size: 12 residues. The V segment lost 5 bases and the J segment 2 bases; nucleotides outside the gene matches: 2. The CDR3 DNA follows: TGTGCCTGGGGGACAGTAAACACTGAAGCTTTCTTT. Its translation: CAWGTVNTEAFF.

V gene TRBV6-1 combines with J gene TRBJ1-2, with TRBD1 identical over 7 bases. This CDR3 has 15 residues. Losses at the gene ends were 3 bases for V and 2 bases for J; bases not matched to a gene: 6. Germline loops: CDR1 MNHNS, CDR2 SASEGT. DNA of the CDR3: TGTGCCAGCAGTGAGCGGACAGGAGCAAACTATGGCTACACCTTC. This encodes CASSERTGANYGYTF.

The genes are TRBV4-3 and TRBJ1-6, with 9 positions matching TRBD1. The CDR3 spans 17 residues. Germline-derived CDR1 and CDR2 are LGHNA and YSLEER. The ends lost 1 base at V and 5 bases at J; junction bases unmatched: 6. CDR3 sequence: CASSQAGGQGNNSPLHF. Here the CDR3 DNA reads TGCGCCAGCAGCCAAGCGGGGGGACAGGGAAATAATTCACCCCTCCACTTT.

The gene calls are TRBV4-3 and TRBJ2-7; 7 positions agree with TRBD2. The CDR3 is 14 residues long. With V trimmed by 0 bases and J by 3 bases, 2 bases remained unmatched. Germline lookup yields CDR1 LGHNA and CDR2 YSLEER. The CDR3 sequence: CASSQDWGGYEQYF. CDR3 coding DNA: TGCGCCAGCAGCCAAGATTGGGGGGGCTACGAGCAGTACTTC.

This chain joins TRBV2 and TRBJ1-1; a possible D gene is TRBD1 (5 bases). The CDR3 is 13 amino acids. V dropped 8 bases and J dropped 4 bases, with 14 bases sitting between them. Germline-derived CDR1 and CDR2 are SNHLY and FYNNEI. The CDR3 DNA is TGTGCCAGCGCGATAGGGGTAGGCACTGAAGCTTTCTTT. It is translated as CASAIGVGTEAFF.

The J gene is TRBJ2-3, the V gene TRBV25-1; no firm D call. Germline V gives CDR1 MGHDK, CDR2 SYGVNS. The CDR3 spans 12 residues. The CDR3 DNA reads TGTGCTAACAAGTCCAGCACAGATACGCAGTATTTT. Encoded protein: CANKSSTDTQYF. The full variable domain, in which reference TRBV25-1 and TRBJ2-3 provide the parts outside the CDR3, is EADIYQTPRYLVIGTGKKITLECSQTMGHDKMYWYQQDPGMELHLIHYSYGVNSTEKGDLSSESTVSRIRTEHFPLTLESARPSHTSQYLCANKSSTDTQYFGPGTRLTVL.

The chain recombines TRBV7-2 with TRBJ2-7; 7 bases are a match to TRBD1. CDR1 and CDR2 (germline): SGHTA, FQGNSA. This CDR3 has 14 amino acids. V lost 3 bases to trimming and J lost 0 bases; unmatched junction nucleotides: 2. CDR3 in DNA: TGTGCCAGCAGCTTGACAGGGAGCTCCTACGAGCAGTACTTC. This translates into CASSLTGSSYEQYF.

The genes are TRBV5-6 and TRBJ2-5, with D perhaps TRBD1 (6 bases). The CDR3 sequence is 14 residues long. Germline V gene sequence: CDR1 SGHDT, CDR2 YYEEEE. The germline V and J ends were trimmed by 6 bases and 5 bases, with 17 bases remaining between them. The CDR3 DNA reads TGTGCCAGCACCGAGACAGGAAGGGAGGAGACCCAGTACTTC. Encoded protein: CASTETGREETQYF.

This chain connects TRBV9 to TRBJ2-5; D is ambiguous. CDR3 length equals 13 residues. The germline V gene encodes CDR1 SGDLS and CDR2 YYNGEE. The V and J ends lost 3 bases and 5 bases respectively, with 11 bases between them. The CDR3 region has the DNA TGTGCCAGCAGCGAACTTAATGGGGAGACCCAGTACTTC. Encoded protein: CASSELNGETQYF.

In its sample, this clone was seen once. The J gene is TRBJ2-5, the V gene TRBV10-3; D is unresolved. This CDR3 has 15 amino acids. Trimming cost V 0 bases and J 0 bases, with 8 bases left between them. Germline V gene sequence: CDR1 ENHRY, CDR2 SYGVKD. For the CDR3, the DNA is TGTGCCATCAGTGAGTCTCGGACGAACCAAGAGACCCAGTACTTC. Protein: CAISESRTNQETQYF.

The chain employs TRBV9 and TRBJ2-7, with D perhaps being TRBD1 or TRBD2 (5 bases each). The CDR3 runs to 13 residues. The V gene lost 4 bases and the J gene lost 3 bases, with 11 bases spanning the gap. From germline, CDR1 is SGDLS and CDR2 YYNGEE. The CDR3 region is CASSPGADYEQYF. CDR3 coding DNA: TGTGCCAGCAGCCCCGGGGCGGACTACGAGCAGTACTTC.

This sequence joins TRBV4-2 and TRBJ2-3; D assignment may be TRBD1 or TRBD2 (6 bases each). Germline assignment: CDR1 LGHNA and CDR2 YNFKEQ. The CDR3 runs 15 residues. V dropped 0 bases and J dropped 3 bases, with 10 bases sitting between them. In DNA, the CDR3 is TGTGCCAGCAGCCAAGAAGGGGGGCCGACAGATACGCAGTATTTT. Protein product: CASSQEGGPTDTQYF.

The gene calls are TRBV6-1 and TRBJ1-2; D unclear. Germline V CDR1 and CDR2: MNHNS, SASEGT. The CDR3 is 12 amino acids. The ends were cut back, 3 bases at V and 1 base at J, with 3 bases in the middle. Here the CDR3 DNA reads TGTGCCAGCAGTGACCGTAACTATGGCTACACCTTC. It is translated as CASSDRNYGYTF.